This T cell receptor (beta chain) appears in the sequencing data of a study of T cell changes during pregnancy in multiple sclerosis. Some clones are missing from TCRdb's copy, which holds only in-frame ones; the method was immunoSEQ multiplex PCR. The sample has 90,000 to 120,000 clones, more than 85% seen once. Germline assignment: CDR1 LNHDA and CDR2 SQIVND (reference sequence). This CDR3 is built from 16 residues. Trimming took 6 bases from V and 1 from J, leaving 18 bases between them. This TCR came from a female donor with multiple sclerosis, enrolled in a pregnancy study. The sample here was peripheral blood, taken after pregnancy. V gene TRBV19 combines with J gene TRBJ2-5; D possibly corresponds to TRBD2 (7 bases). Here the CDR3 reads CASSSGTRGAQETQYF. The DNA for the CDR3 is TGTGCCAGTAGCTCAGGGACTCGGGGGGCCCAAGAGACCCAGTACTTC.